This entry lists 6 T cell receptor beta chains sequenced from one sample in a study of spatial heterogeneity in lung cancer. Noted time point: sample taken at primary tumor resection. In TCRdb, the 5' RACE reads were re-called with MiXCR into one record per CDR3 protein. Here the sample spans about 24,000 distinct CDR3 sequences, roughly 3% being singletons. The specimen comprised PBMCs, sampled at surgery. Source of these receptors: a female donor with early-stage non-small cell lung cancer.

This clonotype was picked up many times. The J gene is TRBJ2-1, the V gene TRBV5-1; tentative D call: TRBD2 (7 bases). The CDR3 spans 16 residues. V lost 4 bases and J 5 bases, leaving 19 bases between the germline ends. Germline CDR1 and CDR2: SGHRS and YFSETQ. The CDR3: CASSGGGSRGNNEQFF. The CDR3 DNA reads TGCGCCAGCAGCGGGGGCGGGAGCCGAGGGAACAATGAGCAGTTCTTC.

This clonotype was seen a handful of times. This chain links TRBV6-2 or TRBV6-3 with TRBJ2-5; TRBD2 aligns across 12 bases. Germline assignment: CDR1 MNHEY and CDR2 SVGEGT. CDR3 size: 14 residues. The DNA of the CDR3 is TGTACCACCCGGACTAGCGGGAATCATGAGACCCAGTACTTC. Translated, it gives CTTRTSGNHETQYF.

This clonotype was observed at least ten times. The V call is TRBV9, the J call TRBJ2-7; D gene unclear. Germline CDR1 reads SGDLS; CDR2 reads YYNGEE. Trimming shortened V by 1 base and J by 0 bases, and 11 bases separated the two germline ends. There are 15 residues in the CDR3. The CDR3 protein is CASSVHPESSYEQYF. Here the CDR3 DNA reads TGTGCCAGCAGCGTACATCCCGAGAGCTCCTACGAGCAGTACTTC.

This clonotype was found a few times. The J gene is TRBJ2-3, the V gene TRBV12-3 or TRBV12-4; TRBD2 matches 12 bases. This CDR3 is built from 16 residues. The ends lost 4 bases at V and 1 base at J; junction bases unmatched: 3. This CDR3 is CASSSGLAGRTDTQYF. CDR3 nucleotides: TGTGCCAGCAGTTCGGGACTAGCGGGCCGCACAGATACGCAGTATTTT.

This rearrangement joins TRBV7-9 to TRBJ2-3, with TRBD2 as a possible D gene (6 bases). From germline, CDR1 is SEHNR and CDR2 FQNEAQ (reference sequence). V shed 5 bases and J shed 2 bases, with 14 bases lying between them. This CDR3 region has 15 residues. The CDR3, as DNA: TGTGCCAGCAGCCCAATGGGGGGTTCCACAGATACGCAGTATTTT. Translated: CASSPMGGSTDTQYF.

This clonotype was recorded at least ten times. The V call is TRBV20-1, the J call TRBJ2-1; 11 positions match TRBD1. Germline V gene data show CDR1 as DFQATT and CDR2 as SNEGSKA (reference sequence). J was trimmed by 6 bases and V by 5 bases; bases with no gene match: 3. This CDR3 is 13 amino acids long. DNA for the CDR3: TGCAGTGCTCAGGACAGGGGGCTCAATGAGCAGTTCTTC. It codes for CSAQDRGLNEQFF.